The clone carrying this T cell receptor beta chain counts as medium-sized. The V and J ends lost 3 bases and 0 bases respectively, with 9 bases between them. Germline V gene sequence: CDR1 MDHEN, CDR2 SYDVKM. This CDR3 contains 14 residues. In the source study's methods: It was from reference gene primer amplification that nucleated cell counts were estimated. The method was immunoSEQ multiplex PCR; TCRdb's version includes in-frame clones alone and lacks a portion of them. Clone size and V and J calls were adopted from that table, with D and trimming inferred from the DNA. The data contain 300,000 to 350,000 clones, over 80% of them singletons. These data come from a study of blood T cell repertoires in COVID-19.

Sequenced input: peripheral blood. The rearrangement uses TRBV28 and TRBJ2-7; D gene unclear. The receptor's source is a man younger than 40 with COVID-19, enrolled during active disease. The CDR3 sequence is CASSLWPLSYEQYF. CDR3 nucleotides: TGTGCCAGCAGTTTGTGGCCTCTCTCCTACGAGCAGTACTTC.